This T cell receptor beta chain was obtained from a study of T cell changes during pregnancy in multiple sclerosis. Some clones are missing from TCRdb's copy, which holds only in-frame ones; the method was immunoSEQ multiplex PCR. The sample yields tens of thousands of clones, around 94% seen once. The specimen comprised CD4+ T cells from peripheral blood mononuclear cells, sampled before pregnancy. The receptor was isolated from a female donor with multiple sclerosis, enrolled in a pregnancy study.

The DNA of the CDR3 is TGTGCCATCAGTGGGCTTTCCTACGAGCAGTACTTC. Protein product: CAISGLSYEQYF. The chain employs TRBV10-3 and TRBJ2-7; D gene ambiguous. Looked up from germline, CDR1 is ENHRY and CDR2 is SYGVKD. V was trimmed by 4 bases and J by 1 base, leaving 5 bases between them. The CDR3 is made up of 12 amino acids.